This paragraph covers one TCR beta chain sequence. These data originate in a study of CD8+ T cells in alopecia areata. V was pared by 1 base and J by 3 bases, with 13 bases between. Germline V gene lookup returns CDR1 GTSNPN and CDR2 SVGIG (reference sequence). This CDR3 spans 14 amino acids. Sequencing used cDNA as its template, made by extracting RNA and reverse transcribing it. Data came from immunoSEQ multiplex PCR; TCRdb stores just in-frame clones and leaves some out. The sample records about 300,000 clones, 58% being singletons. Treatment indicated: oral pan-JAK inhibitor, 5-10 mg twice daily. The chain combines TRBV30 with TRBJ2-7; D possibly matches TRBD1 or TRBD2 (5 bases each). This TCR derives from a human donor with alopecia areata. The specimen comprised CD4+ T cells sorted from blood, sampled at week 24, from a patient treated with tofacitinib. CDR3 sequence: CAWSGSGGDYEQYF. As DNA, the CDR3 is TGTGCCTGGAGTGGAAGTGGGGGAGACTACGAGCAGTACTTC.